Each of the 3 T cell receptor beta chains below was sequenced from the same sample in a study of cytomegalovirus exposure and HLA in healthy donors. The PCR ran on 60 Vbeta and 13 Jbeta primers. Profiling relied on immunoSEQ multiplex PCR, and the TCRdb table lists in-frame clones only, not all of them. The sample carries a few hundred thousand clones, roughly 70% recorded once. Sequencing was done on a sample of PBMCs. These receptors came from a female donor in good health and CMV-seronegative.

The chain recombines TRBV9 with TRBJ2-1, with D perhaps TRBD1 (6 bases). The CDR3 is 16 amino acids. CDR1 and CDR2 from the germline V gene are SGDLS and YYNGEE. Trimming removed 0 bases from V and 4 bases from J, with 14 bases in between. The CDR3 sequence is CASSVAGTWPYNEQFF. CDR3 DNA: TGTGCCAGCAGCGTAGCCGGGACATGGCCATACAATGAGCAGTTCTTC.

V gene TRBV7-2 combines with J gene TRBJ2-4; D not certain. The CDR3 has 11 residues. Per germline, CDR1 SGHTA and CDR2 FQGNSA. The V and J ends lost 5 bases and 6 bases respectively, with 5 bases between them. DNA of the CDR3: TGTGCCAGCAGCAATATAAACATTCAGTACTTC. It encodes CASSNINIQYF.

The J gene is TRBJ1-4, the V gene TRBV6-5; D is uncertain. Germline V gene lookup returns CDR1 MNHEY and CDR2 SVGAGI. The CDR3 spans 15 residues. V gave up 0 bases and J gave up 5 bases, with 10 bases separating them. CDR3 sequence: CASSYSKYRNEKLFF. CDR3 nucleotides: TGTGCCAGCAGTTACTCTAAATACAGAAATGAAAAACTGTTTTTT.